These 20 T cell receptor beta chains originate from one sample sequenced in a study of control samples from healthy donors and cancer patients. Sequenced by immunoSEQ multiplex PCR; TCRdb stores in-frame clones only, minus some. The sample lists about 120,000 clones, roughly nine tenths occurring once. Sequenced sample: PBMCs. The receptors shown here come from a woman aged 50 to 60 with colorectal cancer.

The V call is TRBV6-5, the J call TRBJ1-2; D is undetermined. The CDR3 length is 15 residues. CDR1 MNHEY and CDR2 SVGAGI come from the germline V gene. V lost 4 bases to trimming and J lost 4 bases, with 16 bases between them. The CDR3 coding sequence is TGTGCCAGCAGTTCGACATTTGACGCCGTCTATGGCTACACCTTC. Protein product: CASSSTFDAVYGYTF.

The V and J genes are TRBV6-5 and TRBJ2-1; D remains ambiguous. V was trimmed by 8 bases and J by 3 bases, leaving 17 bases between them. Germline lookup yields CDR1 MNHEY and CDR2 SVGAGI. This CDR3 spans 15 amino acids. CDR3 sequence (DNA): TGTGCCAGCCTGACGAACCGGGCCGGCTACAATGAGCAGTTCTTC. It specifies CASLTNRAGYNEQFF.

V is TRBV5-4 and J is TRBJ1-1; D remains ambiguous. In germline, CDR1 is SGHNT, CDR2 YYREEE (reference sequence). Between the trimmed V and J ends, which lost 4 bases and 10 bases, there was a span of 17 bases. CDR3 length: 13 amino acids. The CDR3 DNA reads TGTGCCAGCAGCATGAGAGGGCAATATCTAGCTTTCTTT. Its translation is CASSMRGQYLAFF.

The chain has TRBV5-4 and TRBJ2-2, with no clear D. Germline V gives CDR1 SGHNT, CDR2 YYREEE (reference sequence). V was pared by 0 bases and J by 5 bases, with 8 bases between. The CDR3 is 14 residues long. CDR3 protein: CASSLGPLTGELFF. In DNA form, the CDR3 reads TGTGCCAGCAGCTTGGGGCCCCTGACCGGGGAGCTGTTTTTT.

The J gene is TRBJ2-1, the V gene TRBV7-9; 8 bases map to TRBD2. V was pared by 1 base and J by 3 bases, with 5 bases of the junction left unmatched. The length of the CDR3 is 16 residues. From germline, CDR1 is SEHNR and CDR2 FQNEAQ (reference sequence). The CDR3 DNA sequence: TGTGCCAGCAGCTTAGAGGCGGGGGGAAACTACAATGAGCAGTTCTTC. Encoded protein: CASSLEAGGNYNEQFF.

The chain recombines TRBV7-9 with TRBJ2-4, with D possibly TRBD2 on 5 matching bases. Trimming took 1 base from V and 7 from J, leaving 11 bases between them. CDR3 length equals 14 residues. Germline V gene data show CDR1 as SEHNR and CDR2 as FQNEAQ (reference sequence). DNA of the CDR3: TGTGCCAGCAGCTTAGGCCCAACGGGGAACATTCAGTACTTC. Amino acids: CASSLGPTGNIQYF.

The V gene is TRBV20-1, the J gene TRBJ1-1; no definite D call. Germline V lookup: CDR1 DFQATT, CDR2 SNEGSKA (reference sequence). V lost 3 bases to trimming and J lost 5 bases, with 16 bases between them. CDR3 length: 14 amino acids. CDR3 in DNA: TGCAGTGCTAGTCCATTGCTGGAGTGGACTGAAGCTTTCTTT. It yields the protein CSASPLLEWTEAFF.

The rearrangement links TRBV30 to TRBJ2-3; D is possibly TRBD1 or TRBD2 (5 bases each). The CDR3 length is 14 residues. Trimming removed 2 bases from V and 3 bases from J, with 12 bases in between. Germline V gene sequence: CDR1 GTSNPN, CDR2 SVGIG (reference sequence). CDR3 DNA: TGTGCCTGGAGTCAGACGGGACGGACAGATACGCAGTATTTT. Translation: CAWSQTGRTDTQYF.

The chain combines TRBV10-1 with TRBJ2-3; the match to TRBD1 covers 9 bases. The junction had 6 bases not matched to a gene; V was cut back by 6 bases and J by 2 bases. Looked up from germline, CDR1 is WNHNN and CDR2 is SYGVQD (reference sequence). The CDR3 consists of 15 residues. The CDR3 region has the DNA TGCGCCAGCAGCGAGGGACAGGGCCCCACAGATACGCAGTATTTT. Its translation is CASSEGQGPTDTQYF.

V and J are TRBV4-1 and TRBJ2-7, with D possibly being TRBD1 or TRBD2 (5 bases each). Trimming cost V 1 base and J 8 bases, with 18 bases left between them. There are 15 residues in the CDR3. The germline V gene has CDR1 MGHRA and CDR2 YSYEKL. The CDR3 here is CASSQVGSGGVKQYF. DNA of the CDR3: TGCGCCAGCAGCCAAGTGGGGTCTGGGGGAGTAAAGCAGTACTTC.

The V and J genes are TRBV5-4 and TRBJ2-1; 11 nucleotides agree with TRBD1. The CDR3 consists of 17 residues. J lost 6 bases, V lost 4 bases, and 12 bases had no gene match. Germline loops: CDR1 SGHNT, CDR2 YYREEE (reference sequence). CDR3: CASSPGTGGSFGNEQFF. CDR3 coding DNA: TGTGCCAGCAGCCCTGGGACAGGGGGTTCTTTCGGCAATGAGCAGTTCTTC.

V gene TRBV2 combines with J gene TRBJ2-7; perhaps TRBD1 as D (6 bases). Germline assignment: CDR1 SNHLY and CDR2 FYNNEI. This CDR3 is built from 13 residues. With 6 bases removed from V and 6 bases from J, the gap between germline ends came to 15 bases. The CDR3 DNA follows: TGTGCCAGCAGCAGCAAAAGGGACACCGAGCAGTACTTC. It yields the protein CASSSKRDTEQYF.

The chain links TRBV7-3 to TRBJ1-1; D is unclear. CDR3 length: 14 amino acids. V gave up 1 base and J gave up 3 bases, with 9 bases separating them. Looked up from germline, CDR1 is SGHTA and CDR2 is FQGTGA. The CDR3 bases are TGTGCCAGCAGCTTAATGCACAGCGACACTGAAGCTTTCTTT. Residues: CASSLMHSDTEAFF. The whole variable domain, filled in from reference TRBV7-3 and TRBJ1-1, reads GAGVSQTPSNKVTEKGKYVELRCDPISGHTALYWYRQSLGQGPEFLIYFQGTGAADDSGLPNDRFFAVRPEGSVSTLKIQRTERGDSAVYLCASSLMHSDTEAFFGQGTRLTVV.

This clone was recorded only once. V is TRBV12-3 or TRBV12-4 and J is TRBJ1-2, with D possibly being TRBD1 (6 bases). The CDR3 loop spans 13 amino acids. V lost 6 bases and J 7 bases, leaving 15 bases between the germline ends. The DNA for the CDR3 is TGTGCCAGCAGCGACCGGGACATCGCTGGCTACACCTTC. The encoded protein is CASSDRDIAGYTF.

The V gene is TRBV5-4, the J gene TRBJ1-1, with D hard to call. Germline CDR1 is SGHNT and CDR2 is YYREEE (reference sequence). The CDR3 is 13 amino acids. V was shortened by 3 bases and J by 7 bases, with 13 bases between the two germline ends. As DNA, the CDR3 is TGTGCCAGCAGCTACGAGAAGACGTATGAAGCTTTCTTT. Translated: CASSYEKTYEAFF. Full variable domain (missing parts from reference TRBV5-4 and TRBJ1-1): ETGVTQSPTHLIKTRGQQVTLRCSSQSGHNTVSWYQQALGQGPQFIFQYYREEENGRGNFPPRFSGLQFPNYSSELNVNALELDDSALYLCASSYEKTYEAFFGQGTRLTVV.

The chain recombines TRBV5-6 with TRBJ2-5; the D gene is possibly TRBD2 (6 bases). The germline gives CDR1 SGHDT, CDR2 YYEEEE. V was pared by 0 bases and J by 6 bases, with 12 bases between. This CDR3 has 14 amino acids. CDR3 sequence reads: CASSLAGLTKTQYF. As DNA, the CDR3 is TGTGCCAGCAGCTTGGCAGGACTAACAAAGACCCAGTACTTC. The entire variable domain, with the rest obtained from reference TRBV5-6 and TRBJ2-5, is as follows: DAGVTQSPTHLIKTRGQQVTLRCSPKSGHDTVSWYQQALGQGPQFIFQYYEEEERQRGNFPDRFSGHQFPNYSSELNVNALLLGDSALYLCASSLAGLTKTQYFGPGTRLLVL.

The chain links TRBV7-3 to TRBJ1-1; the D is unclear. The V gene lost 5 bases and the J gene lost 1 base, with 8 bases spanning the gap. CDR1 and CDR2 (germline): SGHTA, FQGTGA. The CDR3 loop spans 13 amino acids. DNA for the CDR3: TGTGCCAGCAGCCGAGAACAGAACACTGAAGCTTTCTTT. The encoded protein is CASSREQNTEAFF.

This rearrangement joins TRBV11-2 to TRBJ2-1; D is ambiguous. Trimming cost V 2 bases and J 15 bases, with 20 bases left between them. Germline V gene lookup returns CDR1 SGHAT and CDR2 FQNNGV. The CDR3 contains 14 residues. The CDR3 sequence is CASSLFRFPEARFF. The CDR3 DNA is TGTGCCAGCAGCTTATTCCGTTTCCCTGAGGCCCGGTTCTTC.

The chain couples TRBV24-1 to TRBJ2-1, with a tentative D call TRBD2 (6 bases). The CDR3 covers 14 residues. Trimming took 3 bases from V and 15 from J, leaving 20 bases between them. Germline V lookup: CDR1 KGHDR, CDR2 SFDVKD. As DNA, the CDR3 is TGTGCCACCAGTGATGAGAGGACTACTAGCCTACTGTTCTTC. Translating it yields CATSDERTTSLLFF.

The V gene is TRBV10-3, the J gene TRBJ1-2; D not resolved. Germline CDR1 reads ENHRY; CDR2 reads SYGVKD. The V gene lost 4 bases and the J gene lost 0 bases, with 15 bases spanning the gap. CDR3 length equals 16 residues. The CDR3 here is CAISGSAVGTNYGYTF. CDR3 coding DNA: TGTGCCATCAGTGGGTCCGCCGTGGGAACTAACTATGGCTACACCTTC.